The clone carrying this T cell receptor (beta chain) was counted once. Its antigen is currently unknown. Sequencing used immunoSEQ multiplex PCR; TCRdb keeps in-frame clones, though not all of them. The sample has under 200,000 clones; roughly 94% are singletons. This sample was taken from a study of T cell responses to AZD1222 COVID-19 vaccine. Broader study findings: White British donors predominated, females outnumbered males, and clonal diversity was possibly underestimated. Reportedly, nearly half the spike-specific TCRs target unmutated variant regions.

In germline, CDR1 is LGHNA, CDR2 YSLEER. The CDR3 has 13 amino acids. V was pared by 3 bases and J by 6 bases, with 9 bases between. The sequenced sample was peripheral blood, obtained 28 days after the second AZD1222 dose. The clonotype was recovered from an adult who received the AZD1222 COVID-19 vaccine. The chain is built from TRBV4-3 and TRBJ1-5, with D hard to call. CDR3 in DNA: TGCGCCAGCAGCCAGGGCGTCGGTCAGCCCCAGCATTTT. Its translation is CASSQGVGQPQHF.